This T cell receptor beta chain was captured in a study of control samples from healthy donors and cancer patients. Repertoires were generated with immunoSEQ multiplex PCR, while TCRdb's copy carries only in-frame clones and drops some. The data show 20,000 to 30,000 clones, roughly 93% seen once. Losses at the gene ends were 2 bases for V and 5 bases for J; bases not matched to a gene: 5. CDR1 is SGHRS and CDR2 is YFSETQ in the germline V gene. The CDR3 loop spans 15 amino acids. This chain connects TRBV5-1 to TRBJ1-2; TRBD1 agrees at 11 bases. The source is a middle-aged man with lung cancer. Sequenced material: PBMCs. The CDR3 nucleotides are TGCGCCAGCAGCTTCGGACAGGGGGCCAGGTATGGCTACACCTTC. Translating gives CASSFGQGARYGYTF.